Following are 5 T cell receptor beta chains from one sample sequenced in a study of cytotoxic CD8 clonotypes in ibrutinib-treated CLL. Clones were read by immunoSEQ multiplex PCR, and TCRdb kept only the in-frame ones, dropping some. The repertoire holds tens of thousands of clones, with approximately 57% as singletons. The material sequenced was PBMCs, taken after 12 months of ibrutinib treatment. These receptors all come from a human donor with chronic lymphocytic leukemia.

The V and J genes are TRBV5-4 and TRBJ2-3; 13 nucleotides agree with TRBD2. This CDR3 has 16 amino acids. Germline CDR1 reads SGHNT; CDR2 reads YYREEE (reference sequence). J lost 3 bases, V lost 4 bases, and 5 bases had no gene match. This CDR3 is CASSRPTSGGTDTQYF. CDR3 DNA: TGTGCCAGCAGCCGGCCGACTAGCGGGGGGACAGATACGCAGTATTTT.

This sequence joins TRBV9 and TRBJ1-1; D gene unclear. Germline V CDR1 and CDR2: SGDLS, YYNGEE. The V and J ends lost 0 bases and 0 bases respectively, with 6 bases between them. This CDR3 region has 14 residues. The CDR3 loop reads CASSVGNMNTEAFF. In DNA form, the CDR3 reads TGTGCCAGCAGCGTAGGGAACATGAACACTGAAGCTTTCTTT.

This clone appeared a single time. The chain has TRBV2 and TRBJ2-5; no definite D call. This CDR3 has 14 amino acids. Trimming stripped 8 bases from V and 3 bases from J, with 16 bases between. The germline V gene has CDR1 SNHLY and CDR2 FYNNEI. The CDR3 protein is CASSDISREETQYF. Here the CDR3 DNA reads TGTGCCAGCTCCGACATCTCCAGAGAAGAGACCCAGTACTTC.

V is TRBV6-6 and J is TRBJ2-5, with TRBD1 matching over 7 bases. Germline V CDR1 and CDR2: MNHNY, SVGAGI (reference sequence). The ends lost 4 bases at V and 4 bases at J; junction bases unmatched: 3. The CDR3 has 13 amino acids. CDR3 protein: CASSSRGRETQYF. The CDR3 nucleotides read TGTGCCAGCAGTTCTAGGGGGCGAGAGACCCAGTACTTC.

The CDR3 sequence: CASSPLGSGNTIYF. The CDR3 DNA is TGTGCCAGCTCACCACTCGGCTCTGGAAACACCATATATTTT. This chain links TRBV18 with TRBJ1-3; D not resolved. Trimming removed 1 base from V and 0 bases from J, with 4 bases in between. The CDR3 has 14 amino acids. The germline gives CDR1 KGHSH, CDR2 LQKENI.